These T cell receptor beta chains were read from a single sample in a study of T cells in Graves' hyperthyroidism and ophthalmopathy. MiXCR, run by TCRdb on the multiplex PCR reads, gives a single entry per CDR3 protein. Among some 560,000 distinct CDR3 sequences, 13% to 15% were seen once, and the ten largest hold about 15%. Sequences were obtained from blood. These TCRs come from a woman between 35 and 50 years old with Graves' hyperthyroidism. Each CDR3 is given with its conserved first and last residue. Each record gives: V gene, clone size, J gene, D gene, CDR3 protein, CDR3 DNA. The D gene is left open where the match is weak. The size field is filled for only some rows; it gives once, few, many or a size class.

V gene: TRBV28
clone size: few
J gene: TRBJ1-4
D gene: NA
CDR3 protein: CASSLSMSNEKLFF
CDR3 DNA: TGTGCCAGCAGTTTGAGTATGTCTAATGAAAAACTGTTTTTT

V gene: TRBV6-1
clone size: many
J gene: TRBJ2-7
D gene: NA
CDR3 protein: CASSEFEGGYEQYF
CDR3 DNA: TGTGCCAGCAGTGAATTTGAAGGGGGGTACGAGCAGTACTTC

V gene: TRBV5-1
clone size: NA
J gene: TRBJ2-3
D gene: TRBD1
CDR3 protein: CASSKEQGARTDTQYF
CDR3 DNA: TGCGCCAGCAGCAAAGAACAGGGGGCGCGAACAGATACGCAGTATTTT

V gene: TRBV11-2
clone size: NA
J gene: TRBJ2-1
D gene: NA
CDR3 protein: CASSPRIEAWEQFF
CDR3 DNA: TGTGCCAGCAGCCCTCGTATTGAGGCCTGGGAGCAGTTCTTC

V gene: TRBV29-1
clone size: many
J gene: TRBJ2-2
D gene: TRBD2
CDR3 protein: CSVSGTSGRFDTGELFF
CDR3 DNA: TGCAGCGTTTCCGGGACTAGCGGGAGATTCGACACCGGGGAGCTGTTTTTT

V gene: TRBV2
clone size: many
J gene: TRBJ2-1
D gene: NA
CDR3 protein: CASTNGPDNEQFF
CDR3 DNA: TGTGCCAGCACCAATGGCCCAGACAATGAGCAGTTCTTC

V gene: TRBV20-1
clone size: NA
J gene: TRBJ2-2
D gene: TRBD1
CDR3 protein: CSAWTGGRVGELFF
CDR3 DNA: TGCAGTGCCTGGACAGGGGGCAGGGTCGGGGAGCTGTTTTTT

V gene: TRBV12-3/TRBV12-4
clone size: many
J gene: TRBJ2-1
D gene: TRBD2
CDR3 protein: CASSPGLGNEQFF
CDR3 DNA: TGTGCCAGCAGTCCCGGACTAGGGAATGAGCAGTTCTTC

V gene: TRBV12-3/TRBV12-4
clone size: NA
J gene: TRBJ2-5
D gene: NA
CDR3 protein: CASSLGTFKETQYF
CDR3 DNA: TGTGCCAGCAGTTTAGGGACTTTTAAAGAGACCCAGTACTTC

V gene: TRBV5-4
clone size: many
J gene: TRBJ2-3
D gene: TRBD2
CDR3 protein: CASSSYPGLAGADTQYF
CDR3 DNA: TGTGCCAGCAGCTCTTACCCCGGACTAGCGGGAGCAGATACGCAGTATTTT

V gene: TRBV18
clone size: NA
J gene: TRBJ2-1
D gene: NA
CDR3 protein: CASSLSFTPYNEQFF
CDR3 DNA: TGTGCCAGCTCACTAAGTTTTACACCATACAATGAGCAGTTCTTC

V gene: TRBV6-1
clone size: many
J gene: TRBJ2-2
D gene: NA
CDR3 protein: CASSYVSTGELFF
CDR3 DNA: TGTGCCAGCAGTTACGTGAGCACCGGGGAGCTGTTTTTT

V gene: TRBV4-1
clone size: few
J gene: TRBJ2-7
D gene: TRBD1
CDR3 protein: CASSQQDRVGDEQYF
CDR3 DNA: TGCGCCAGCAGCCAACAAGACAGGGTCGGGGACGAGCAGTACTTC

V gene: TRBV11-2
clone size: many
J gene: TRBJ2-3
D gene: NA
CDR3 protein: CASSFTRLTDTQYF
CDR3 DNA: TGTGCCAGCAGCTTTACCCGCCTCACAGATACGCAGTATTTT

V gene: TRBV4-1
clone size: NA
J gene: TRBJ2-5
D gene: TRBD1
CDR3 protein: CASSKRQGAQETQYF
CDR3 DNA: TGCGCCAGCAGCAAAAGACAGGGGGCGCAAGAGACCCAGTACTTC

V gene: TRBV6-1
clone size: few
J gene: TRBJ1-4
D gene: NA
CDR3 protein: CASFGAREKLFF
CDR3 DNA: TGTGCCAGCTTTGGGGCGCGAGAAAAACTGTTTTTT

V gene: TRBV14
clone size: few
J gene: TRBJ1-2
D gene: NA
CDR3 protein: CASSQDQDSFVGYTF
CDR3 DNA: TGTGCCAGCAGCCAAGATCAGGATTCCTTCGTTGGCTACACCTTC

V gene: TRBV3-1
clone size: many
J gene: TRBJ2-7
D gene: NA
CDR3 protein: CASSQGWGREVYEQYF
CDR3 DNA: TGTGCCAGCAGCCAGGGATGGGGCAGGGAGGTCTACGAGCAGTACTTC

V gene: TRBV5-1
clone size: many
J gene: TRBJ2-5
D gene: NA
CDR3 protein: CASSLGQIGETQYF
CDR3 DNA: TGCGCCAGCAGCTTAGGTCAGATTGGCGAGACCCAGTACTTC

V gene: TRBV7-2
clone size: few
J gene: TRBJ2-6
D gene: TRBD1
CDR3 protein: CASSSTGATGGANVLTF
CDR3 DNA: TGTGCCAGCAGCTCTACAGGGGCCACGGGAGGGGCCAACGTCCTGACTTTC

V gene: TRBV6-1
clone size: NA
J gene: TRBJ2-7
D gene: TRBD1
CDR3 protein: CASSHRQGAARGEQYF
CDR3 DNA: TGTGCCAGCAGCCACAGACAGGGGGCAGCGCGTGGCGAGCAGTACTTC

V gene: TRBV29-1
clone size: few
J gene: TRBJ2-3
D gene: TRBD1
CDR3 protein: CSVEAWDRGTDTQYF
CDR3 DNA: TGCAGCGTTGAAGCGTGGGACAGGGGTACAGATACGCAGTATTTT

V gene: TRBV28
clone size: NA
J gene: TRBJ1-3
D gene: NA
CDR3 protein: CASIGGSGNTIYF
CDR3 DNA: TGTGCCAGCATTGGAGGATCTGGAAACACCATATATTTT

V gene: TRBV19
clone size: NA
J gene: TRBJ1-5
D gene: NA
CDR3 protein: CASSIEGLSNQPQHF
CDR3 DNA: TGTGCCAGTAGTATAGAGGGGCTTAGCAATCAGCCCCAGCATTTT

V gene: TRBV28
clone size: NA
J gene: TRBJ1-5
D gene: NA
CDR3 protein: CASSSSAASGSDQPQHF
CDR3 DNA: TGTGCCAGCAGTTCCTCCGCCGCCTCAGGGTCTGATCAGCCCCAGCATTTT

V gene: TRBV10-3
clone size: NA
J gene: TRBJ2-5
D gene: NA
CDR3 protein: CAISESEGTAGSETQYF
CDR3 DNA: TGTGCCATCAGTGAGTCCGAGGGTACCGCGGGGTCAGAGACCCAGTACTTC

V gene: TRBV30
clone size: many
J gene: TRBJ2-5
D gene: NA
CDR3 protein: CAGKRNDFGTRETQYF
CDR3 DNA: TGTGCCGGGAAGAGGAATGACTTTGGTACCAGGGAGACCCAGTACTTC

V gene: TRBV20-1
clone size: NA
J gene: TRBJ2-1
D gene: TRBD2
CDR3 protein: CSAPGLALNNEQFF
CDR3 DNA: TGCAGTGCCCCGGGACTAGCACTCAACAATGAGCAGTTCTTC

V gene: TRBV6-2/TRBV6-3
clone size: NA
J gene: TRBJ1-1
D gene: NA
CDR3 protein: CASSSIPTEAFF
CDR3 DNA: TGTGCCAGCAGCTCGATCCCCACTGAAGCTTTCTTT

V gene: TRBV5-4
clone size: NA
J gene: TRBJ2-1
D gene: NA
CDR3 protein: CASSSRTDYNEQFF
CDR3 DNA: TGTGCCAGCAGCTCCCGGACAGATTACAATGAGCAGTTCTTC

V gene: TRBV7-2
clone size: NA
J gene: TRBJ2-2
D gene: NA
CDR3 protein: CAGHRDRTGELFF
CDR3 DNA: TGTGCCGGACACAGGGATAGGACCGGGGAGCTGTTTTTT

V gene: TRBV28
clone size: many
J gene: TRBJ2-5
D gene: NA
CDR3 protein: CASSFWAETQYF
CDR3 DNA: TGTGCCAGCAGTTTTTGGGCGGAGACCCAGTACTTC

V gene: TRBV2
clone size: many
J gene: TRBJ2-7
D gene: NA
CDR3 protein: CASSETRGYEQYF
CDR3 DNA: TGTGCCAGCAGTGAAACCCGGGGTTACGAGCAGTACTTC

V gene: TRBV27
clone size: few
J gene: TRBJ1-2
D gene: TRBD1
CDR3 protein: CASSMRNPGQGSYGYTF
CDR3 DNA: TGTGCCAGCAGTATGAGAAACCCGGGACAGGGGAGCTATGGCTACACCTTC

V gene: TRBV27
clone size: NA
J gene: TRBJ1-2
D gene: NA
CDR3 protein: CASSLRPSDYGYTF
CDR3 DNA: TGTGCCAGCAGTTTACGACCATCGGACTATGGCTACACCTTC

V gene: TRBV3-1
clone size: many
J gene: TRBJ2-7
D gene: TRBD2
CDR3 protein: CASQGGETYEQYF
CDR3 DNA: TGTGCCAGCCAGGGAGGGGAGACGTACGAGCAGTACTTC

V gene: TRBV19
clone size: NA
J gene: TRBJ2-5
D gene: NA
CDR3 protein: CASSIAWGPQETQYF
CDR3 DNA: TGTGCCAGTAGTATAGCGTGGGGGCCTCAAGAGACCCAGTACTTC

V gene: TRBV2
clone size: many
J gene: TRBJ2-5
D gene: TRBD1
CDR3 protein: CASSEQGAGETQYF
CDR3 DNA: TGTGCCAGCAGTGAGCAGGGGGCGGGAGAGACCCAGTACTTC

V gene: TRBV12-3/TRBV12-4
clone size: NA
J gene: TRBJ2-1
D gene: NA
CDR3 protein: CTSSSRAVTYNEQFF
CDR3 DNA: TGTACCAGCAGTTCGAGGGCTGTGACCTACAATGAGCAGTTCTTC

V gene: TRBV5-1
clone size: many
J gene: TRBJ1-1
D gene: NA
CDR3 protein: CASSGGTGNTEAFF
CDR3 DNA: TGCGCCAGCAGCGGAGGGACGGGGAACACTGAAGCTTTCTTT

V gene: TRBV10-3
clone size: few
J gene: TRBJ2-1
D gene: NA
CDR3 protein: CAISVGEVNEQFF
CDR3 DNA: TGTGCCATCAGTGTGGGAGAGGTGAATGAGCAGTTCTTC

V gene: TRBV30
clone size: many
J gene: TRBJ1-1
D gene: NA
CDR3 protein: CADWDSLDHMNTEAFF
CDR3 DNA: TGTGCCGACTGGGACTCCCTAGACCACATGAACACTGAAGCTTTCTTT

V gene: TRBV9
clone size: NA
J gene: TRBJ2-1
D gene: NA
CDR3 protein: CASSVGLAGSSYNEQFF
CDR3 DNA: TGTGCCAGCAGCGTAGGCCTGGCGGGGAGCTCCTACAATGAGCAGTTCTTC